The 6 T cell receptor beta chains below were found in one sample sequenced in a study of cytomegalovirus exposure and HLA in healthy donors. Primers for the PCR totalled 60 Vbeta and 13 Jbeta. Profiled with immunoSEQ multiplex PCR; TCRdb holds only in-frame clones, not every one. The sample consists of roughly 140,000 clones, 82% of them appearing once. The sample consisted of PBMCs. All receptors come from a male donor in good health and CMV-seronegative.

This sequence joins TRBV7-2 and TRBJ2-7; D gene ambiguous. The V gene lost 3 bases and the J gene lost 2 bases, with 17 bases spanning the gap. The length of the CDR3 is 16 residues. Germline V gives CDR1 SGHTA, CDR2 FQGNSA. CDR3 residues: CASSFAVPDPTYEQYF. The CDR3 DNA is TGTGCCAGCAGCTTCGCGGTCCCTGATCCTACCTACGAGCAGTACTTC.

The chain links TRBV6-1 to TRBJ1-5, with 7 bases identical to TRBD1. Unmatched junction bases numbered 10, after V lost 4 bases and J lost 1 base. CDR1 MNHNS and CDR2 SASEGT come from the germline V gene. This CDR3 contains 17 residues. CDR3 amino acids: CASSAHRQGTSNQPQHF. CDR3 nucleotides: TGTGCCAGCAGTGCCCACCGACAGGGTACGAGCAATCAGCCCCAGCATTTT.

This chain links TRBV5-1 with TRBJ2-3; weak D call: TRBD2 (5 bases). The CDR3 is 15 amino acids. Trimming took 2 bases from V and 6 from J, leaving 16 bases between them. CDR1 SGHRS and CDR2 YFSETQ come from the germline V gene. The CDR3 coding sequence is TGCGCCAGCAGCTTCCTAGCCCCCCGAGCCGATACGCAGTATTTT. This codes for CASSFLAPRADTQYF.

The CDR3 spells CASRWTGGNYEQYF. The DNA for the CDR3 is TGTGCCAGCAGGTGGACAGGGGGCAATTACGAGCAGTACTTC. The rearrangement uses TRBV27 and TRBJ2-7, with TRBD1 identical over 11 bases. The CDR3 has 14 amino acids. V lost 6 bases to trimming and J lost 4 bases; unmatched junction nucleotides: 5. Germline CDR1 and CDR2: MNHEY and SMNVEV (reference sequence).

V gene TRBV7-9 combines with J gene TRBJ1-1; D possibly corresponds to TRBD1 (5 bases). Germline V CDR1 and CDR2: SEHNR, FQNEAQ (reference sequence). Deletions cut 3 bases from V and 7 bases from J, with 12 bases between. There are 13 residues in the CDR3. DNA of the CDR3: TGTGCCAGCAGCTTGGGACTGATCCTTGAAGCTTTCTTT. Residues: CASSLGLILEAFF.

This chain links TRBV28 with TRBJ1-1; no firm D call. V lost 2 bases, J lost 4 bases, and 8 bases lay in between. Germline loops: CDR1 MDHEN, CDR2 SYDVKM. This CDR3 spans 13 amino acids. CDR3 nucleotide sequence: TGTGCCAGCAGTTTAGGAGGGATCACTGAAGCTTTCTTT. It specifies CASSLGGITEAFF.